This T cell receptor (beta chain) comes out of a study of shared clonotypes between healthy human individuals. Study summary: Per-donor plates numbered three CD4 naive, three CD4 memory, two CD8 naive and one CD8 memory.

Donors had no recently reported acute infections or vaccinations and were HIV-negative. CD4+ cells yielded CD45RA+ naive and CD45RA-negative memory subsets. The CDR3 is 15 amino acids. Germline V gene sequence: CDR1 MNHNS, CDR2 SASEGT. The V segment lost 4 bases and the J segment 0 bases; nucleotides outside the gene matches: 6. Profiling relied on immunoSEQ multiplex PCR, and the TCRdb table lists in-frame clones only, not all of them. The table shows 2 million to 2.5 million clones, with roughly 94% occurring only once. This sequence joins TRBV6-1 and TRBJ2-7, with 7 bases that match TRBD2. The material sequenced was naive CD4+ T cells sorted from blood. Subset meaning: CD45RA+ positively selected. The clonotype was recovered from a man between 18 and 29 years old in good health. CDR3 DNA: TGTGCCAGCAGTGTCCAGCGGGGCTTCTCCTACGAGCAGTACTTC. Amino acids: CASSVQRGFSYEQYF.